This TCR beta chain was captured in a study of blood T cells in healthy people across ages. This clonotype has more than one count but fewer than ten. The antigen remains unidentified. The CDR3 runs 16 residues. Germline lookup yields CDR1 LGHNA and CDR2 YNFKEQ. Between the trimmed V and J ends, which lost 1 base and 7 bases, there was a span of 16 bases. A second roughly 6 to 12 cycle PCR used barcoded and J-beta primers. With 12 random nucleotides, a template-switch adaptor tagged each individual cDNA molecule. Each CDR3 protein is one row after TCRdb ran MiXCR on the 5' RACE reads. The sample carries some 1,800,000 distinct CDR3 sequences, about two fifths recorded once. Regarding the study as a whole: Older age went with lower TCR beta diversity per million T cells, in a roughly linear way. It was found that TCR beta diversity correlated strongly with the percentage of naive T cells. Long-lived and aged donors differed, with more naive CD4+ cells and higher diversity in the long-lived.

Specimen: blood. This TCR came from a human donor in good health. V gene TRBV4-2 combines with J gene TRBJ1-4, with TRBD1 as a possible D gene (6 bases). The DNA for the CDR3 is TGTGCCAGCAGCCAAGTTAAGGGCAGGGGACCTGAAAAACTGTTTTTT. Protein sequence: CASSQVKGRGPEKLFF.